The rows below give T cell receptor beta chains drawn from one sample of a study of blood T cell repertoires in COVID-19. Method: immunoSEQ multiplex PCR; TCRdb's copy keeps in-frame clones and lacks some. This repertoire shows about 430,000 clones, about 88% found once; its top ten account for roughly 1.4%. The specimen was PBMCs or T cells enriched from blood (not recorded which). Receptor source: a woman under 30 who had been exposed to COVID-19. The CDR3 runs from the conserved cysteine through the conserved F or W. The D gene is left open where the match is weak. Clone size is given for some rows only: seen once, a few or many times, or a class if the clone is expanded.

cdr3_aa cdr3_nt j_call clone_size d_call v_call
CASSLGPQSNQPQHF TGTGCCAGCAGCTTGGGGCCCCAAAGCAATCAGCCCCAGCATTTT TRBJ1-5 - - TRBV5-6
CATSRDRTNTEAFF TGTGCCACCAGCAGAGATCGGACTAACACTGAAGCTTTCTTT TRBJ1-1 - - TRBV15
CASSYSQGTHSPLHF TGTGCCAGCAGTTACTCCCAGGGGACCCATTCACCCCTCCACTTT TRBJ1-6 once - TRBV6-2/TRBV6-3
CASSRTGMAKNIQYF TGTGCCAGCAGCCGGACGGGGATGGCCAAAAACATTCAGTACTTC TRBJ2-4 - - TRBV13
CASSKGRTVYGYTF TGTGCCAGCAGCAAAGGGAGGACAGTGTATGGCTACACCTTC TRBJ1-2 - - TRBV21-1
CASSYSPRTDTEAFF TGTGCCAGCAGTTACTCCCCAAGAACGGACACTGAAGCTTTCTTT TRBJ1-1 - - TRBV6-5
CARGTGGLSNQPQHF TGCGCCAGGGGGACAGGGGGCTTAAGCAATCAGCCCCAGCATTTT TRBJ1-5 - TRBD1 TRBV23-1
CASSLGSGGARQETQYF TGTGCCAGCAGCTTGGGATCCGGGGGGGCTCGGCAAGAGACCCAGTACTTC TRBJ2-5 few TRBD2 TRBV5-5
CASSPRQGHSYEQYF TGTGCCAGCTCCCCCCGACAGGGGCACTCCTACGAGCAGTACTTC TRBJ2-7 - TRBD1 TRBV18
CASSHTSATGVGQPQHF TGTGCCAGCAGCCACACGTCCGCGACAGGGGTTGGTCAGCCCCAGCATTTT TRBJ1-5 - TRBD1 TRBV28
CASSWTGDYGYTF TGTGCCAGCAGTTGGACAGGGGACTATGGCTACACCTTC TRBJ1-2 - TRBD1 TRBV6-5
CASSRDILNSPLHF TGTGCCAGCAGCCGGGACATCCTTAATTCACCCCTCCACTTT TRBJ1-6 - - TRBV6-5
CASSLGGGTDREQFF TGTGCCAGCAGCTTAGGGGGCGGGACGGACCGTGAGCAGTTCTTC TRBJ2-1 - - TRBV11-1
CASGNTEAFF TGTGCCAGCGGGAACACTGAAGCTTTCTTT TRBJ1-1 few - TRBV19
CASSLGLAGSTDTQYF TGTGCCAGCAGTTTAGGACTAGCGGGGAGCACAGATACGCAGTATTTT TRBJ2-3 - TRBD2 TRBV2
CASRGLAGLSYEQYF TGTGCCAGCAGGGGACTAGCGGGGCTCTCCTACGAGCAGTACTTC TRBJ2-7 few TRBD2 TRBV2
CASSEAARGDEQYF TGTGCCAGCAGTGAAGCGGCCAGGGGGGACGAGCAGTACTTC TRBJ2-7 - - TRBV6-1
CSVEQGTVPYGYTF TGCAGCGTTGAACAGGGGACAGTTCCATATGGCTACACCTTC TRBJ1-2 - TRBD1 TRBV29-1
CAWSNTDTQYF TGTGCCTGGAGCAACACAGATACGCAGTATTTT TRBJ2-3 - - TRBV30
CASSELSGTGNSGANVLTF TGTGCCAGCAGCGAATTATCCGGGACAGGGAACTCTGGGGCCAACGTCCTGACTTTC TRBJ2-6 once TRBD1 TRBV7-9
CASTTTGGLTDTQYF TGTGCCAGCACCACAACAGGGGGCCTCACAGATACGCAGTATTTT TRBJ2-3 - TRBD1 TRBV2
CASSPLPSETQYF TGTGCCAGCTCACCACTCCCTTCAGAGACCCAGTACTTC TRBJ2-5 - - TRBV18
CASSLDQGADRYGYTF TGTGCCAGCAGCTTGGATCAGGGGGCGGATCGCTATGGCTACACCTTC TRBJ1-2 - TRBD1 TRBV5-5
CASSLGGSYNSPLHF TGTGCCAGCAGTTTGGGGGGGTCCTATAATTCACCCCTCCACTTT TRBJ1-6 - - TRBV28
CASRGGTGVNSPLHF TGTGCCAGCAGAGGCGGGACAGGGGTAAACTCACCCCTCCACTTT TRBJ1-6 many TRBD1 TRBV28
CATRELAGLYEQYF TGTGCCACCAGAGAACTAGCGGGCCTCTACGAGCAGTACTTC TRBJ2-7 - TRBD2 TRBV28
CASLRGRGQGNTEAFF TGTGCCAGCTTAAGGGGAAGGGGGCAAGGGAACACTGAAGCTTTCTTT TRBJ1-1 once - TRBV21-1
CASISGPSGGYTF TGTGCCAGCATTTCCGGGCCCTCAGGGGGCTACACCTTC TRBJ1-2 - - TRBV28
CASSFYEGVNEQFF TGTGCCAGCAGTTTTTATGAGGGGGTAAATGAGCAGTTCTTC TRBJ2-1 - - TRBV28
CASSIDHGHARQETQYF TGTGCCAGTAGTATAGATCATGGGCACGCAAGACAAGAGACCCAGTACTTC TRBJ2-5 - - TRBV19
CAISEGAGNQPQHF TGTGCCATCAGTGAGGGGGCTGGCAATCAGCCCCAGCATTTT TRBJ1-5 few - TRBV10-3
CATSVPGQDNSPLHF TGTGCCACCAGTGTCCCGGGACAGGACAATTCACCCCTCCACTTT TRBJ1-6 - TRBD1 TRBV24-1
CASSLFPGQVPGELFF TGTGCCAGCAGCCTTTTCCCGGGACAGGTCCCCGGGGAGCTGTTTTTT TRBJ2-2 once TRBD1 TRBV5-4
CASSSKGGANYGYTF TGTGCCAGCAGTTCCAAGGGCGGGGCTAACTATGGCTACACCTTC TRBJ1-2 - - TRBV6-5
CAWSALHSYEQYF TGTGCCTGGAGTGCCCTACACAGCTACGAGCAGTACTTC TRBJ2-7 - - TRBV30
CASGLVGDRMNTEAFF TGTGCTAGTGGTTTGGTAGGGGATAGGATGAACACTGAAGCTTTCTTT TRBJ1-1 - - TRBV12-5
CASSQNDRSNQPQHF TGCGCCAGCAGCCAAAATGACAGGAGCAATCAGCCCCAGCATTTT TRBJ1-5 - - TRBV4-3
CASSLRTANTEAFF TGTGCCAGCAGCCTTAGAACAGCCAACACTGAAGCTTTCTTT TRBJ1-1 - - TRBV7-8
CASSQTGGAGETQYF TGTGCCAGCAGCCAAACAGGGGGCGCGGGGGAGACCCAGTACTTC TRBJ2-5 - TRBD1 TRBV3-1/TRBV3-2
CASSYGSGVGYEQYF TGTGCCAGCAGTTACGGATCCGGGGTCGGCTACGAGCAGTACTTC TRBJ2-7 - - TRBV6-5
CASSEVLSSGNTIYF TGTGCCAGCAGTGAGGTACTCTCCTCTGGAAACACCATATATTTT TRBJ1-3 - - TRBV2
CASSPGSAGLYTGELFF TGTGCCAGCAGCCCGGGAAGCGCGGGACTATACACCGGGGAGCTGTTTTTT TRBJ2-2 - TRBD2 TRBV7-3
CSVRDWGGTGGYEQYF TGCAGCGTCCGAGACTGGGGCGGGACAGGGGGCTACGAGCAGTACTTC TRBJ2-7 - TRBD1 TRBV29-1
CASSPPGGFNEQFF TGTGCCAGCAGCCCTCCCGGAGGATTCAATGAGCAGTTCTTC TRBJ2-1 once - TRBV7-8
CASSGGTGEQPIYGYTF TGTGCCAGCTCCGGGGGGACAGGAGAGCAGCCTATTTATGGCTACACCTTC TRBJ1-2 once TRBD1 TRBV18
CASRGTGTNNEKLFF TGTGCCAGCAGGGGGACCGGGACAAATAATGAAAAACTGTTTTTT TRBJ1-4 once - TRBV28
CASSLGTGDTGELFF TGTGCCAGCAGTCTAGGGACAGGGGACACCGGGGAGCTGTTTTTT TRBJ2-2 few TRBD1 TRBV6-5
CAWSGESEETQYF TGTGCCTGGAGTGGAGAATCTGAAGAGACCCAGTACTTC TRBJ2-5 - - TRBV30
CASISGGGSYEQYF TGTGCCAGCATCTCGGGTGGGGGGAGCTACGAGCAGTACTTC TRBJ2-7 - - TRBV28
CASSHADRGNQPQHF TGCGCCAGCAGCCATGCGGACAGGGGCAATCAGCCCCAGCATTTT TRBJ1-5 - TRBD1 TRBV4-1
CASAIGAGTGELFF TGTGCTAGTGCGATAGGGGCCGGCACCGGGGAGCTGTTTTTT TRBJ2-2 - - TRBV12-5